The next 18 T cell receptor beta chains were all read from a single sample in a study of regulatory T cells in long-lasting Graves disease. Arm-PCR of CDR3 regions with iRepertoire HTBI primers generated TCR beta libraries. TCRdb passed the multiplex PCR reads through MiXCR, listing each CDR3 protein once. The sample yields 400,000 to 500,000 distinct CDR3 sequences, about 15% seen once. The time point denotes: newly diagnosed GD, antithyroid drugs for less than 3 months. There was RNA extracted from PBMCs, and the TCR library was made from it. This same sample was also part of a study on T cells in Graves' hyperthyroidism and ophthalmopathy.

The sample here was peripheral blood mononuclear cells (PBMCs), taken at new diagnosis, from a patient treated with antithyroid drugs. The receptors shown here come from a woman aged 18-29 years with Graves disease.

This clonotype has a handful of counts. The genes are TRBV18 and TRBJ2-5; 8 nucleotides align to TRBD1. V lost 3 bases to trimming and J lost 5 bases; unmatched junction nucleotides: 5. CDR3 length: 14 residues. The germline V gene has CDR1 KGHSH and CDR2 LQKENI. The DNA of the CDR3 is TGTGCCAGCTCACCGAAGACAGGGGTGGAGACCCAGTACTTC. Its protein is CASSPKTGVETQYF.

This clonotype has more than one count but fewer than ten. The chain employs TRBV19 and TRBJ2-3; 14 bases line up with TRBD2. Germline CDR1 is LNHDA and CDR2 is SQIVND (reference sequence). The CDR3 loop spans 14 amino acids. The ends lost 8 bases at V and 4 bases at J; junction bases unmatched: 2. The CDR3 DNA sequence: TGTGCCAGTGGGACTAGCGGGAGTTCAGATACGCAGTATTTT. This encodes CASGTSGSSDTQYF.

This clonotype was detected only a few times. This chain joins TRBV7-8 and TRBJ1-5; D unresolved. The CDR3 runs 17 residues. V lost 0 bases to trimming and J lost 0 bases, with 12 bases between them. Germline CDR1 SGHVS, CDR2 FQNEAQ. The CDR3 nucleotides are TGTGCCAGCAGCTTAGCGTCGACAATGGATAGCAATCAGCCCCAGCATTTT. Amino acids: CASSLASTMDSNQPQHF.

This chain links TRBV4-2 with TRBJ2-3, with TRBD2 identical over 7 bases. Germline values: CDR1 LGHNA, CDR2 YNFKEQ. CDR3 size: 16 residues. The junction had 11 bases not matched to a gene; V was cut back by 2 bases and J by 6 bases. The CDR3 reads CASSQPLAGVPDTQYF. The CDR3 region has the DNA TGTGCCAGCAGCCAACCCTTAGCGGGTGTCCCCGATACGCAGTATTTT.

This clonotype was counted only a few times. The CDR3 DNA is TGTGCCAGCAGTGATCCCGGACAGGACTACACAGATACGCAGTATTTT. Translation gives CASSDPGQDYTDTQYF. The V and J genes are TRBV2 and TRBJ2-3; perhaps TRBD1 as D (7 bases). Germline V gene sequence: CDR1 SNHLY, CDR2 FYNNEI. Trimming left V 3 bases short and J 2 bases short, with 15 bases between. The CDR3 is made up of 16 amino acids.

This clonotype was detected many times. This chain links TRBV20-1 with TRBJ2-7, with 8 bases matching TRBD1. This CDR3 has 15 amino acids. The germline V gene has CDR1 DFQATT and CDR2 SNEGSKA (reference sequence). The ends lost 6 bases at V and 3 bases at J; junction bases unmatched: 13. CDR3 in DNA: TGCAGTGCGCCTCTTAGAAGGACAGGGTACTACGAGCAGTACTTC. This encodes CSAPLRRTGYYEQYF.

The genes are TRBV6-5 and TRBJ2-2; no firm D call. Germline V gene sequence: CDR1 MNHEY, CDR2 SVGAGI. CDR3 length: 16 residues. V lost 2 bases to trimming and J lost 0 bases, with 10 bases between them. The CDR3 spells CASSYLPSPNTGELFF. CDR3 in DNA: TGTGCCAGCAGTTACCTCCCTAGTCCGAACACCGGGGAGCTGTTTTTT.

This clonotype was seen just once. V usage is TRBV7-6 and J usage is TRBJ2-7; D unclear. Germline V gene sequence: CDR1 SGHVS, CDR2 FNYEAQ. The V end lost 8 bases, the J end lost 4 bases, and 24 bases lay between the germline ends. The length of the CDR3 is 16 residues. The CDR3 loop reads CASPSVDPRASYEQYF. CDR3 DNA sequence: TGTGCCAGCCCCTCCGTTGACCCCCGGGCCTCATACGAGCAGTACTTC.

A few counts support this clonotype. This likely traces to a read error, being one base from a far larger clone. This chain joins TRBV6-6 and TRBJ2-3; D might be TRBD2 (5 bases). CDR3 length: 16 amino acids. Germline lookup yields CDR1 MNHNY and CDR2 SVGAGI (reference sequence). The CDR3 loop is CVSSYSASPGADTQYF. CDR3 sequence (DNA): TGTGTCAGCAGTTACTCGGCCAGCCCCGGGGCAGATACGCAGTATTTT.

This clonotype has at least ten counts. The V gene is TRBV5-5, the J gene TRBJ2-3; 12 bases match TRBD2. Germline lookup yields CDR1 SGHKS and CDR2 YYEKEE (reference sequence). V lost 0 bases, J lost 4 bases, and 18 bases stayed unmatched. The CDR3 totals 21 residues. CDR3 sequence: CASSLVSRLAGVVRKADTQYF. CDR3 DNA: TGTGCCAGCAGCTTGGTGTCTAGACTAGCGGGAGTGGTCCGTAAGGCAGATACGCAGTATTTT.

This rearrangement joins TRBV5-1 to TRBJ2-1; 8 bases align to TRBD1. The length of the CDR3 is 16 residues. V dropped 1 base and J dropped 4; count of bases not matched to a gene: 7. Looked up from germline, CDR1 is SGHRS and CDR2 is YFSETQ. DNA for the CDR3: TGCGCCAGCAGCTTGAGTAGGACAGGGAGATACAATGAGCAGTTCTTC. This translates into CASSLSRTGRYNEQFF.

The rearrangement links TRBV5-1 to TRBJ1-2; D call uncertain. Trimming removed 4 bases at V and 1 base at J, with 11 bases between. This CDR3 is built from 14 residues. In germline, CDR1 is SGHRS, CDR2 YFSETQ. CDR3 sequence: CASSPTAGNYGYTF. Here the CDR3 DNA reads TGCGCCAGCAGCCCCACTGCGGGTAACTATGGCTACACCTTC.

The CDR3 spells CASTLRVGSRTSYEQYF. For the CDR3, the DNA is TGTGCCAGCACCCTCCGGGTAGGCTCAAGAACCTCCTACGAGCAGTACTTC. The V call is TRBV6-1, the J call TRBJ2-7; D is ambiguous. Germline values: CDR1 MNHNS, CDR2 SASEGT. The CDR3 is 17 amino acids. The V end was cut by 7 bases, the J end by 0 bases, with 22 bases between.

J is TRBJ2-2 and V is TRBV30; 7 bases are shared with TRBD2. Germline trimming cut 2 bases from V and 5 bases from J; bases unmatched to any gene: 8. The CDR3 has 15 residues. In germline, CDR1 is GTSNPN, CDR2 SVGIG (reference sequence). This chain's CDR3 is CAWSLVRELTGELFF. Here the CDR3 DNA reads TGTGCCTGGAGTCTTGTGCGGGAGTTAACCGGGGAGCTGTTTTTT.

Only a few counts were recorded for this clonotype. The rearrangement links TRBV7-3 to TRBJ1-5; TRBD1 might be the D (6 bases). This CDR3 spans 14 amino acids. The germline CDR1 and CDR2 sequences are SGHTA and FQGTGA. Trimming removed 4 bases at V and 2 bases at J, with 9 bases between. This CDR3 is CASSYTGRNQPQHF. In nucleotides, the CDR3 is TGTGCCAGCAGCTATACAGGGCGCAATCAGCCCCAGCATTTT. Full variable domain (outside the CDR3, taken from reference TRBV7-3 and TRBJ1-5): GAGVSQTPSNKVTEKGKYVELRCDPISGHTALYWYRQSLGQGPEFLIYFQGTGAADDSGLPNDRFFAVRPEGSVSTLKIQRTERGDSAVYLCASSYTGRNQPQHFGDGTRLSIL.

This clonotype was counted between two and nine times. The rearrangement links TRBV9 to TRBJ2-3; possibly TRBD2 for D (7 bases). CDR1 and CDR2 (germline): SGDLS, YYNGEE. The CDR3 contains 15 residues. V dropped 4 bases and J dropped 4 bases, with 16 bases sitting between them. CDR3 sequence: CASSPGGGSSDTQYF. Written as DNA, the CDR3 is TGTGCCAGCAGCCCGGGGGGCGGGAGTTCAGATACGCAGTATTTT. The full variable domain, its missing parts supplied by reference TRBV9 and TRBJ2-3, is DSGVTQTPKHLITATGQRVTLRCSPRSGDLSVYWYQQSLDQGLQFLIQYYNGEERAKGNILERFSAQQFPDLHSELNLSSLELGDSALYFCASSPGGGSSDTQYFGPGTRLTVL.

This clonotype was seen at least ten times. The rearrangement joins TRBV12-3 or TRBV12-4 to TRBJ1-2, with 7 bases fitting TRBD1. The CDR3 is 14 amino acids. J was trimmed by 0 bases and V by 5 bases; bases with no gene match: 3. The CDR3 reads CASSIGTANYGYTF. DNA for the CDR3: TGTGCCAGCAGTATCGGGACAGCTAACTATGGCTACACCTTC.

The gene calls are TRBV3-1 and TRBJ2-2; 11 bases match TRBD2. There are 19 residues in the CDR3. J was trimmed by 6 bases and V by 0 bases; bases with no gene match: 12. CDR1 and CDR2 from the germline V gene are LGHDT and YNNKEL (reference sequence). CDR3 nucleotides: TGTGCCAGCAGCCAAGAAAAAGGGATACTAGCGGGAGAATCCGGGGAGCTGTTTTTT. Protein: CASSQEKGILAGESGELFF.